This TCR beta chain emerged from a study of graft-versus-host responses after intestinal transplantation. Study conclusions and caveats: The marrow of recipients harbored GvH clones, and ileum or blood showed some of them first. Allografts of patients with graft-donor T cell macrochimerism showed high graft-versus-host to host-versus-graft clone ratios.

In the case of this clone: The antigen remains undetermined.

The CDR3 has 15 residues. The V gene lost 1 base and the J gene lost 3 bases, with 12 bases spanning the gap. From germline, CDR1 is PRHDT and CDR2 FYEKMQ (reference sequence). This table comes from immunoSEQ multiplex PCR, and its TCRdb copy is limited to in-frame clones, with some not included. The sample lists approximately 33,000 clones, about four fifths occurring once. Specimen: unstimulated CD8+ T cells sorted from spleen or lymph node cells, collected before intestinal transplant. This TCR derives from a human donor who received an intestinal transplant. The chain uses TRBV13 and TRBJ1-2, with D perhaps TRBD1 (5 bases). The CDR3 bases are TGTGCCAGCAGCTTAGTCCCAGGGAGGGACTATGGCTACACCTTC. Translation: CASSLVPGRDYGYTF.